This TCR beta chain was found in a study of identical twins. One entry per CDR3 protein results from TCRdb running MiXCR on the 5' RACE reads. Of about 810,000 distinct CDR3 sequences listed, 9% to 15% were seen once; the top ten hold around 1.5%. The junction had 7 bases not matched to a gene; V was cut back by 0 bases and J by 2 bases. Germline CDR1 SGHRS, CDR2 YFSETQ. This CDR3 comprises 16 residues. This clonotype was counted many times. The data also belong to a second study, concerning yellow fever vaccine responses in identical twins.

V is TRBV5-1 and J is TRBJ2-5; 7 bases fit TRBD1. Material for sequencing was PBMCs. This clonotype was sampled from a young woman in good health. CDR3 loop: CASSLVPSGQQETQYF. The DNA for the CDR3 is TGCGCCAGCAGCTTGGTACCCTCGGGACAGCAAGAGACCCAGTACTTC.